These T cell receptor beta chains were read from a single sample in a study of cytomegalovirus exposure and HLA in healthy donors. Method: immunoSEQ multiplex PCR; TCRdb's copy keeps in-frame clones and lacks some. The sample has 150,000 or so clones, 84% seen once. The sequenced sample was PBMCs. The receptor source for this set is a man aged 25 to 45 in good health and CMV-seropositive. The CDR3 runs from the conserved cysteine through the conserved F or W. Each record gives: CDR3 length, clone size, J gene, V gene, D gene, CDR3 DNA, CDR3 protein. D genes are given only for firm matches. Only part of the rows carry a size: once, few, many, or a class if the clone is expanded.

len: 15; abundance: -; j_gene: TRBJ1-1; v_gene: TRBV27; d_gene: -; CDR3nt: TGTGCCAGCAGTCCTGGACAATCCGTGGGGACTGAAGCTTTCTTT; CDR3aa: CASSPGQSVGTEAFF
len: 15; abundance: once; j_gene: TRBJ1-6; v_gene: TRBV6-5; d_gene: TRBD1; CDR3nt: TGTGCCAGCAGTTCCCCGGGACAGCCCGGATGGCCCCTCCACTTT; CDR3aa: CASSSPGQPGWPLHF
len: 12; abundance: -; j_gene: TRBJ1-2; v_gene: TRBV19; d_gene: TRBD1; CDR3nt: TGTGCCAGTAATCTGGGACAGGGTAGCTACACCTTC; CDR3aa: CASNLGQGSYTF
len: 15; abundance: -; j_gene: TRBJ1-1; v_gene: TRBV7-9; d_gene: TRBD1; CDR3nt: TGTGCCAGCAGCGACGGACAGGGTAGAGTCACTGAAGCTTTCTTT; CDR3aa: CASSDGQGRVTEAFF
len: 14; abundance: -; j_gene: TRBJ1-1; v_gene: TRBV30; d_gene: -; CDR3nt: TGTGCCTGGAGTGTACGGGGGTGGGGGACTGAAGCTTTCTTT; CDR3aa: CAWSVRGWGTEAFF
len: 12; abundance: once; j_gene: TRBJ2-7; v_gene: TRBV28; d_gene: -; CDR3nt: TGTGCCAGCAGTACGGGTCTCTACGAGCAGTACTTC; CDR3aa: CASSTGLYEQYF
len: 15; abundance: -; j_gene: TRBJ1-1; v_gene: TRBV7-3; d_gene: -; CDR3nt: TGTGCCAGCAGCTTAGAATACAGATTGAACACTGAAGCTTTCTTT; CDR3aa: CASSLEYRLNTEAFF
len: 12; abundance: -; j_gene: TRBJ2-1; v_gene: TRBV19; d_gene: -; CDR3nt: TGTGCCAGTAGTATACCGTACAATGAGCAGTTCTTC; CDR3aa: CASSIPYNEQFF
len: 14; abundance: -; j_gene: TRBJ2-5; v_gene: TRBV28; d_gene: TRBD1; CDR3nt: TGTGCCAGCAGGAGGACAGGGGGCATCGAGACCCAGTACTTC; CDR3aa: CASRRTGGIETQYF
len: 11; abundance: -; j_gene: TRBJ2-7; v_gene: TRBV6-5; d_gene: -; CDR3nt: TGTGCCACCCAGAGGGTAAACGAGCAGTACTTC; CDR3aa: CATQRVNEQYF
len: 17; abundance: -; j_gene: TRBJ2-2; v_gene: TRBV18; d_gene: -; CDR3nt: TGTGCCAGCTCACCTGCGGCTTACGGGAGTCAAACCGGGGAGCTGTTTTTT; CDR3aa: CASSPAAYGSQTGELFF
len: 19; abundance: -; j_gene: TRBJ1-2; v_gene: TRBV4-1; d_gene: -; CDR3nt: TGCGCCAGCAGCCAAGGACTTCGGGACTACTATAATGCTAACTATGGCTACACCTTC; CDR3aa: CASSQGLRDYYNANYGYTF
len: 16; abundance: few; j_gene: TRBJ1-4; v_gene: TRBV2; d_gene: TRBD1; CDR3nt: TGTGCCAGCAGACCAGACAGGGCTCGAACTAATGAAAAACTGTTTTTT; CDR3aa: CASRPDRARTNEKLFF
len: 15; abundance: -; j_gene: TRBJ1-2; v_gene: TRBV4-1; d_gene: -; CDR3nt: TGCGCCAGCAGCCAAGATATGTTAGCTAACTATGGCTACACCTTC; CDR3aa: CASSQDMLANYGYTF
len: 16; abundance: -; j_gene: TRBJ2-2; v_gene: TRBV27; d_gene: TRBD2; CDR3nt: TGTGCCAGCAGCCCCAGACTAGCGGGAGGGGCCGGGGAGCTGTTTTTT; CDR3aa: CASSPRLAGGAGELFF
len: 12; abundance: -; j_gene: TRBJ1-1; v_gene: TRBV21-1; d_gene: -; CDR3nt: TGTGCCAGCAGGACAGTTAACACTGAAGCTTTCTTT; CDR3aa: CASRTVNTEAFF
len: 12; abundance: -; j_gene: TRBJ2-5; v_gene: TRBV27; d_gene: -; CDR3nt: TGTGCCAGCAGGGGGACTGTGGAGACCCAGTACTTC; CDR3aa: CASRGTVETQYF
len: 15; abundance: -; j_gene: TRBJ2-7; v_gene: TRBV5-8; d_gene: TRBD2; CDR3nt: TGTGCCAGCAGCCCCCTAGTCAGCGGGGGTTACGAGCAGTACTTC; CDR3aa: CASSPLVSGGYEQYF
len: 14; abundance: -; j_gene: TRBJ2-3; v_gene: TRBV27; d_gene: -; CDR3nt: TGTGCCAGCAGTATACCGACTAGCACAGATACGCAGTATTTT; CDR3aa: CASSIPTSTDTQYF
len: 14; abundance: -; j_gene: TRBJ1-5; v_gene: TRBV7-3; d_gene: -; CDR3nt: TGTGCCAGCAGCACAGACGTGGGCAATCAGCCCCAGCATTTT; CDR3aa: CASSTDVGNQPQHF
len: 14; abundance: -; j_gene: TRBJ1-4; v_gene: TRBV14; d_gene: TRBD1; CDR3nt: TGTGCCAGCAGCCCTGGACAGGGGAATGAAAAACTGTTTTTT; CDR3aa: CASSPGQGNEKLFF
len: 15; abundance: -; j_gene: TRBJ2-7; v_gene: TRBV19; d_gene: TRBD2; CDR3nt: TGTGCCAGTAGTGTAGGGACTAGCGACGCCTACGAGCAGTACTTC; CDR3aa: CASSVGTSDAYEQYF
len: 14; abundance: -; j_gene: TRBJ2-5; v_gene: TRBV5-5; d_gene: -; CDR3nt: TGTGCCAGCAGCTTCCGGACGGAGGGGGAGACCCAGTACTTC; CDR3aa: CASSFRTEGETQYF
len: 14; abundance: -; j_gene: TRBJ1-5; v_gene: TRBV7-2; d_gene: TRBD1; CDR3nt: TGTGCCAGCAGCTTCGACAGGGTAGGACAGCCCCAGCATTTT; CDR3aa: CASSFDRVGQPQHF
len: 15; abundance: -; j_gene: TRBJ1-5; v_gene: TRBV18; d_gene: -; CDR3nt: TGTGCCAGCTCATCGGGAGAGCCCAGCAATCAGCCCCAGCATTTT; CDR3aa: CASSSGEPSNQPQHF
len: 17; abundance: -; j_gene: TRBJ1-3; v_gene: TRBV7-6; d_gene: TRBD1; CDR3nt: TGTGCCAGCAGCGCCCGTTACAGGGGTAAGACTGGAAACACCATATATTTT; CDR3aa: CASSARYRGKTGNTIYF
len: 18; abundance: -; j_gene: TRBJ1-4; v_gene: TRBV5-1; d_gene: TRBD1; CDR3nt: TGCGCCAGCAGCTTGGGCCCACTCACCAGGGGGGCTAATGAAAAACTGTTTTTT; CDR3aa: CASSLGPLTRGANEKLFF
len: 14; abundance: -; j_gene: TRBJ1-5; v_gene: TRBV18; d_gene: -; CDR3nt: TGTGCCAGCTCACCAGCCGGGGGGGGACAGCCCCAGCATTTT; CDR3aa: CASSPAGGGQPQHF
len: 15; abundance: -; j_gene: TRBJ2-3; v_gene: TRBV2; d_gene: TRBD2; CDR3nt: TGTGCCAGCAGTGAATTGGGTAGCGGGGGTGATACGCAGTATTTT; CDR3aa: CASSELGSGGDTQYF
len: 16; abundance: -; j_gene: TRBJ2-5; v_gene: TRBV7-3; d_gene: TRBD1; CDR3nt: TGTGCCAGCAGCTCAGGGACAGGACTCCTGGGGGAGACCCAGTACTTC; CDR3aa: CASSSGTGLLGETQYF
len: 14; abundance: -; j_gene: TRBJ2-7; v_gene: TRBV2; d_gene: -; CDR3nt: TGTGCCACGCGAGCGGGCAGAAGCTCCTACGAGCAGTACTTC; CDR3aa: CATRAGRSSYEQYF
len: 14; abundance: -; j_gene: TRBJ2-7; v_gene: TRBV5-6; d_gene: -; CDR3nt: TGTGCCAGCAGCTCTCCGGGACACTACTACGAGCAGTACTTC; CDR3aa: CASSSPGHYYEQYF
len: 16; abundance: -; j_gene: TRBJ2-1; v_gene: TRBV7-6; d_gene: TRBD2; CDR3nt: TGTGCCAGCAGCCCTTGGGCGGGGGGTTCCTACAATGAGCAGTTCTTC; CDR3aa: CASSPWAGGSYNEQFF
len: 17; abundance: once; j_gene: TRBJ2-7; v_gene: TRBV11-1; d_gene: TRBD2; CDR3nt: TGTGCCAGCAGCCTTCAAATCGGGCTAGCGGGGGGCTACGAGCAGTACTTC; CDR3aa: CASSLQIGLAGGYEQYF
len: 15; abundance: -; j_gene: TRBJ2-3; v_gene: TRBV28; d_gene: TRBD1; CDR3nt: TGTGCCAGCAGTTTATGGGACAGGGGACCAGATACGCAGTATTTT; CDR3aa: CASSLWDRGPDTQYF
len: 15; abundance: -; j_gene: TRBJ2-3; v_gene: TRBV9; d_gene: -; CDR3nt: TGTGCCAGCAGCGTAGGGGCCAGGGAGGCAGATACGCAGTATTTT; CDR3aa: CASSVGAREADTQYF
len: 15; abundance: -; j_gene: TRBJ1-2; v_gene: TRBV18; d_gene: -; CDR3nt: TGTGCCAGCTCACCATCTGCAGGGTTTATCTATGGCTACACCTTC; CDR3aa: CASSPSAGFIYGYTF
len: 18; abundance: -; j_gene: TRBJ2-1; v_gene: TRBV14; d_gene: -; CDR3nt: TGTGCCAGCAGCCAAGGGGGGCCTAGGCGAAGCTCCTACAATGAGCAGTTCTTC; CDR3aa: CASSQGGPRRSSYNEQFF
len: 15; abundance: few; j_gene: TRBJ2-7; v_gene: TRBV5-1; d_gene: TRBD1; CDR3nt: TGCGCCAGCAGCTTGGTGGCGGGACAGGGTTACGAGCAGTACTTC; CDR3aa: CASSLVAGQGYEQYF
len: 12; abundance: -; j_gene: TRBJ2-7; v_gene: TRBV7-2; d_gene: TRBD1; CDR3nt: TGTGCCAGCAGCTTGACAGGGTTGGAGCAGTACTTC; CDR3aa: CASSLTGLEQYF
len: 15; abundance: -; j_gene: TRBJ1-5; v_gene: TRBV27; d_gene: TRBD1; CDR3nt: TGTGCCAGCAGTTGGACAGGGGCGGCCAATCAGCCCCAGCATTTT; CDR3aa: CASSWTGAANQPQHF
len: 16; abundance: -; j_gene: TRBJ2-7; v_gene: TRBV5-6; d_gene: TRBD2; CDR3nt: TGTGCCAGCAGCCCCGGACTAGCGGGAGCGGGATACGAGCAGTACTTC; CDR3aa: CASSPGLAGAGYEQYF